The following is a TCR beta chain sequence with its context. Its specificity is unknown. This sample was taken from a study of post-analysis software for immune sequencing data. Study details: Some patients lacked subtype; others had relapsing-remitting, secondary progressive or progressive-relapsing disease. Overall study findings and caveats: In patients, about five TRBV segments were more frequent than in controls, with TRBV5-6, TRBV5-1 and TRBV20-1 among them. Diversity measured as normalized Chao1 was significantly lower in multiple sclerosis patients than in controls. Analysis by F measure revealed that same-batch samples clustered strongly together.

The junction had 10 bases not matched to a gene; V was cut back by 5 bases and J by 2 bases. The CDR3 runs to 18 residues. CDR1 and CDR2 from the germline V gene are SGHRS and YFSETQ. Unique molecular identifiers were built into the TCR beta cDNA libraries. TCRdb reprocessed the PCR reads with MiXCR, giving one entry per CDR3 protein. The sample records around 400,000 distinct CDR3 sequences, roughly 35% being singletons. The V call is TRBV5-1, the J call TRBJ2-5; 15 bases align to TRBD2. Sequenced: blood. The receptor was isolated from a girl aged 10 to 17 with multiple sclerosis. CDR3 in amino acids: CASSSGLAGGPGQETQYF. The CDR3 DNA is TGCGCCAGCAGTTCTGGACTAGCGGGGGGGCCGGGGCAAGAGACCCAGTACTTC.